This T cell receptor (beta chain) is from a study of technical replicates of blood from a handful of donors. Trimming took off 0 bases at V and 5 bases at J, with 11 bases between the two ends. Per germline, CDR1 SGDLS and CDR2 YYNGEE. The CDR3 consists of 14 residues. Measured with immunoSEQ multiplex PCR; TCRdb has only the in-frame clones, and not every one. The data show 65,000 to 95,000 clones, about 90% seen once. The chain uses TRBV9 and TRBJ1-1; D uncertain. This receptor was identified in a human donor in good health. Sample: T cells isolated from PBMCs. CDR3 nucleotides: TGTGCCAGCAGCGTAGAGTCTGAGGGAACTGAAGCTTTCTTT. This encodes CASSVESEGTEAFF. Filled out from reference TRBV9 and TRBJ1-1, the complete variable domain reads DSGVTQTPKHLITATGQRVTLRCSPRSGDLSVYWYQQSLDQGLQFLIQYYNGEERAKGNILERFSAQQFPDLHSELNLSSLELGDSALYFCASSVESEGTEAFFGQGTRLTVV.